This section outlines one TCR beta chain sequence together with its context. The entry originates in a study of blood T cell repertoires in COVID-19. Overall study context: Samples taken during acute and convalescent COVID-19 were collected in the United States, Italy and Spain.

Some clones are missing from TCRdb's copy, which holds only in-frame ones; the method was immunoSEQ multiplex PCR. The sample comprises over 400,000 clones, approximately 88% of which are singletons, and 7.8% rests with the top ten. This CDR3 has 13 residues. CDR1 is SGHNT and CDR2 is YENEEA in the germline V gene. Trimming removed 4 bases at V and 1 base at J, with 7 bases between. The origin of this receptor is a woman in her forties or fifties with COVID-19, enrolled during active disease. The rearrangement joins TRBV11-3 to TRBJ1-1; D is possibly TRBD1 (5 bases). The sample comprised peripheral blood. This chain's CDR3 is CASSSGGNTEAFF. Here the CDR3 DNA reads TGTGCCAGCAGCTCCGGGGGGAACACTGAAGCTTTCTTT. The full variable domain, rest sourced from reference TRBV11-3 and TRBJ1-1, is EAGVVQSPRYKIIEKKQPVAFWCNPISGHNTLYWYLQNLGQGPELLIRYENEEAVDDSQLPKDRFSAERLKGVDSTLKIQPAELGDSAVYLCASSSGGNTEAFFGQGTRLTVV.